This passage covers 8 T cell receptor beta chains from one sample sequenced in a study of T cell responses to AZD1222 COVID-19 vaccine. The table came from immunoSEQ multiplex PCR; TCRdb's copy has only in-frame clones and leaves some out. The sample gives some 84,000 clones, around 85% of which show up once; roughly 11% is in the top ten. The sequencing here drew on peripheral blood, taken 28 days after the second AZD1222 dose. The source of these receptors is an adult who received the AZD1222 COVID-19 vaccine.

The genes are TRBV2 and TRBJ1-1; D perhaps matches TRBD1 (6 bases). The germline V and J ends were trimmed by 7 bases and 4 bases, with 16 bases remaining between them. This CDR3 region has 14 residues. In germline, CDR1 is SNHLY, CDR2 FYNNEI. This chain's CDR3 is CASNDRLGSTEAFF. CDR3 nucleotide sequence: TGTGCCAGCAATGACAGGTTGGGGAGCACTGAAGCTTTCTTT.

The rearrangement links TRBV7-2 to TRBJ2-3; D remains ambiguous. Trimming shortened V by 1 base and J by 2 bases, and 10 bases separated the two germline ends. CDR1 is SGHTA, CDR2 FQGNSA, per germline. This CDR3 region has 15 residues. The CDR3 coding sequence is TGTGCCAGCAGCTTAGTCGGCTTCCCCACAGATACGCAGTATTTT. It yields the protein CASSLVGFPTDTQYF.

V usage is TRBV5-1 and J usage is TRBJ2-2, with 8 bases that match TRBD2. The CDR3 totals 16 residues. Germline CDR1 reads SGHRS; CDR2 reads YFSETQ. J was trimmed by 5 bases and V by 1 base; bases with no gene match: 7. The CDR3 spells CASSLLEAGGTGELFF. The CDR3 DNA reads TGCGCCAGCAGCTTGTTGGAGGCGGGGGGTACCGGGGAGCTGTTTTTT.

The chain recombines TRBV3-1 (or the pseudogene TRBV3-2) with TRBJ2-1; no clear D. CDR1 and CDR2 (germline): LGHDT, YNNKEL (reference sequence). The CDR3 runs 12 residues. Trimming removed 0 bases from V and 7 bases from J, with 4 bases in between. The CDR3 nucleotides read TGTGCCAGCAGCCAAGATATGAATGAGCAGTTCTTC. Amino acids: CASSQDMNEQFF.

CDR3 residues: CATSDGQGLNEQFF. CDR3 in DNA: TGTGCCACCAGTGACGGACAGGGACTAAATGAGCAGTTCTTC. The rearrangement joins TRBV24-1 to TRBJ2-1; maybe TRBD1 (8 bases). This CDR3 contains 14 residues. The V end lost 4 bases, the J end lost 7 bases, and 13 bases lay between the germline ends. CDR1 is KGHDR and CDR2 is SFDVKD in the germline V gene.

The genes are TRBV18 and TRBJ2-5, with D uncertain. The germline gives CDR1 KGHSH, CDR2 LQKENI. V lost 3 bases and J lost 10, with 9 bases in between. The CDR3 sequence is 11 residues long. The DNA for the CDR3 is TGTGCCAGCTCACCGGCGGATAACCAGTACTTC. This gives the protein CASSPADNQYF.

This clone was seen a few times. The chain is built from TRBV11-2 and TRBJ2-5; the D is unclear. This CDR3 contains 14 residues. V lost 5 bases and J lost 3, with 13 bases in between. Germline lookup yields CDR1 SGHAT and CDR2 FQNNGV. The chain's CDR3 is CASSRGFQKETQYF. CDR3 DNA: TGTGCCAGCAGCCGAGGATTCCAAAAAGAGACCCAGTACTTC.

The chain has TRBV28 and TRBJ1-2, with 7 nucleotides matching TRBD1. The germline CDR1 and CDR2 sequences are MDHEN and SYDVKM. V lost 4 bases to trimming and J lost 12 bases; unmatched junction nucleotides: 11. The CDR3 covers 13 residues. CDR3 loop: CASSSIGTDLNTF. In DNA, the CDR3 is TGTGCCAGCAGTTCCATAGGGACAGACCTTAACACCTTC.